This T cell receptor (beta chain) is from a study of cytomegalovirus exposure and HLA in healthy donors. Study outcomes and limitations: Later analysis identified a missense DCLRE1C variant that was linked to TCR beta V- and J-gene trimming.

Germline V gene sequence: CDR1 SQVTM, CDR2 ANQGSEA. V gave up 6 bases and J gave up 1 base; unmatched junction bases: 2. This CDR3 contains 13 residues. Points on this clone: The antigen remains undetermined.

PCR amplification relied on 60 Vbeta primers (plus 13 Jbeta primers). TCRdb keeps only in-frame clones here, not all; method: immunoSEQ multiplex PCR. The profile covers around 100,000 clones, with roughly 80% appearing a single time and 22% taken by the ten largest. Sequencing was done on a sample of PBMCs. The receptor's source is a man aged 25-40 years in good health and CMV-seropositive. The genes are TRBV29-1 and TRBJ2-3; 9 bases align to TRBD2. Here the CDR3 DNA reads TGCAGCGTAAGGACTAGCGGCACAGATACGCAGTATTTT. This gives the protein CSVRTSGTDTQYF.